One and the same sample provided the 3 T cell receptor beta chains below, sequenced in a study of T cell repertoires in cytomegalovirus infection. These receptors lack a known antigen. From the reads, TCRdb called clonotypes with MiXCR, one entry per CDR3 protein. Here the sample spans about 140,000 distinct CDR3 sequences, approximately 30% being singletons. The sample consisted of CD8+ T cells from cultured PBMCs, taken from culture after CMV antigen stimulation. Receptors originate from a human donor in good health (CMV status not recorded). Some clones in this sample may be carry-over from other donors' samples.

This clonotype was counted many times. The chain is built from TRBV5-8 and TRBJ2-3; D is unclear. The CDR3 spans 12 residues. CDR1 is SGHTS, CDR2 YDEGEE, per germline. Trimming stripped 4 bases from V and 2 bases from J, with 5 bases between. CDR3 sequence (DNA): TGTGCCAGCAGCCCTTACACAGATACGCAGTATTTT. Protein: CASSPYTDTQYF.

In its sample, this clonotype was seen a few times. This chain connects TRBV7-9 to TRBJ2-3, with a possible D match to TRBD2 (6 bases). The V end lost 1 base, the J end lost 0 bases, and 11 bases lay between the germline ends. The CDR3 covers 16 residues. The germline CDR1 and CDR2 sequences are SEHNR and FQNEAQ (reference sequence). The CDR3 coding sequence is TGTGCCAGCAGCTTAGAGGTGGGGACTAGCACAGATACGCAGTATTTT. Protein sequence: CASSLEVGTSTDTQYF. Full variable domain (outside the CDR3, taken from reference TRBV7-9 and TRBJ2-3): DTGVSQNPRHKITKRGQNVTFRCDPISEHNRLYWYRQTLGQGPEFLTYFQNEAQLEKSRLLSDRFSAERPKGSFSTLEIQRTEQGDSAMYLCASSLEVGTSTDTQYFGPGTRLTVL.

This clonotype was recorded a few times. V usage is TRBV18 and J usage is TRBJ2-1; TRBD2 matches 15 bases. This CDR3 has 17 amino acids. Germline V lookup: CDR1 KGHSH, CDR2 LQKENI. With 3 bases clipped from V and 3 bases from J, the junction kept 3 bases outside the gene matches. CDR3 DNA: TGTGCCAGCTCACCCCCGGGACTAGCGGGGGGCTACAATGAGCAGTTCTTC. Translating it yields CASSPPGLAGGYNEQFF.